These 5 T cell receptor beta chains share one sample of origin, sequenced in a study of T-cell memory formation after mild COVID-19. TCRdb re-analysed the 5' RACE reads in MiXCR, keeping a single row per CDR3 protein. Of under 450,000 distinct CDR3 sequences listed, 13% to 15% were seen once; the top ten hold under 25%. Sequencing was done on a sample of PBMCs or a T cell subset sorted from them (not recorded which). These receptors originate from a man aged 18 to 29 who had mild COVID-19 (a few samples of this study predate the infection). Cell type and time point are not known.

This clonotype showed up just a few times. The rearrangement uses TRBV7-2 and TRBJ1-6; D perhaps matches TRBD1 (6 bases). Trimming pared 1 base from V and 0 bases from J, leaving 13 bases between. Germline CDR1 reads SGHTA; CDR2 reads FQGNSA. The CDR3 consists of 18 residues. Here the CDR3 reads CASSLGQGKGSYNSPLHF. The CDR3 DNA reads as TGTGCCAGCAGCTTAGGGCAGGGGAAGGGCTCCTATAATTCACCCCTCCACTTT.

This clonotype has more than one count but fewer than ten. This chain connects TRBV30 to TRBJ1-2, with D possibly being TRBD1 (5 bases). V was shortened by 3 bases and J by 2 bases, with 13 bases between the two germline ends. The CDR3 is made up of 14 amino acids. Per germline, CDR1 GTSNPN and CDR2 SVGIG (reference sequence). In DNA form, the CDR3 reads TGTGCCTGGAGACAACAGGCGGACAACTATGGCTACACCTTC. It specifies CAWRQQADNYGYTF.

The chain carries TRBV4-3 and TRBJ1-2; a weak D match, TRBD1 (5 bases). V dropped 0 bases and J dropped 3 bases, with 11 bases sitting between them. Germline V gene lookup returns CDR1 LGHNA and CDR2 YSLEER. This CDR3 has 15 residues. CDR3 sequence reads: CASSQDGAGDYGYTF. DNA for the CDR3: TGCGCCAGCAGCCAAGACGGGGCAGGTGACTATGGCTACACCTTC.

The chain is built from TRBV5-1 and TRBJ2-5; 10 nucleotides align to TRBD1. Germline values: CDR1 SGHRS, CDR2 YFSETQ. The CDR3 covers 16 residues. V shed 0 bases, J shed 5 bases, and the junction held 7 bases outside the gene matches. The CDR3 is CASSLGQGAVKETQYF. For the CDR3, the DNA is TGCGCCAGCAGCTTGGGACAGGGGGCGGTGAAGGAGACCCAGTACTTC.

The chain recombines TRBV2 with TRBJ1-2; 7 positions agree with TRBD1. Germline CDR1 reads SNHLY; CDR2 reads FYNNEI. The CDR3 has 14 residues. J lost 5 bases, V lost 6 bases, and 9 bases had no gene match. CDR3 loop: CASREQGLSYGYTF. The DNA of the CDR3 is TGTGCCAGCAGGGAACAGGGGTTGTCTTATGGCTACACCTTC. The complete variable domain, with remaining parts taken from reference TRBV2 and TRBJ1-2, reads EPEVTQTPSHQVTQMGQEVILRCVPISNHLYFYWYRQILGQKVEFLVSFYNNEISEKSEIFDDQFSVERPDGSNFTLKIRSTKLEDSAMYFCASREQGLSYGYTFGSGTRLTVV.